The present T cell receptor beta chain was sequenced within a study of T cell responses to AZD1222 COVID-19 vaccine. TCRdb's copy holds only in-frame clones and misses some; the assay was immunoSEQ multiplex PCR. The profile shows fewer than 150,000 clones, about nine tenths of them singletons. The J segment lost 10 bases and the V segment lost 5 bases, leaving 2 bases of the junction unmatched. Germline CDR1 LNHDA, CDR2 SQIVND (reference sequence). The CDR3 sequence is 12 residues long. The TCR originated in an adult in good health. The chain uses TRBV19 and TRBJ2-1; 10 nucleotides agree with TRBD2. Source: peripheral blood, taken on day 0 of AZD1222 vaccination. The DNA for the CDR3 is TGTGCCAGTAGTCCAGCGGGAGGGGAGCAGTTCTTC. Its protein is CASSPAGGEQFF.